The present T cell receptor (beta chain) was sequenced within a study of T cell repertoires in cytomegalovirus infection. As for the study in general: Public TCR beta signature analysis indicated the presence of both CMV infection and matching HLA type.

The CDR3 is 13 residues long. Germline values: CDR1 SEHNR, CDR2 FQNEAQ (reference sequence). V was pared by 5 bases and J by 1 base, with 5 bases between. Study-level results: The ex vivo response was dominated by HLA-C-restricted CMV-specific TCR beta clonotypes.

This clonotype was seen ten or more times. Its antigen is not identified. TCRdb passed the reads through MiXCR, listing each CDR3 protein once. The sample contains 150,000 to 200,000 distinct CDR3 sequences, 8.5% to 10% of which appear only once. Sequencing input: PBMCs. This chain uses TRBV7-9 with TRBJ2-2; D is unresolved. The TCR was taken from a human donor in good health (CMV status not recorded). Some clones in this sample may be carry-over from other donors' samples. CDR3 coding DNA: TGTGCCAGCAGCAGACAGAACACCGGGGAGCTGTTTTTT. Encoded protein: CASSRQNTGELFF.